This section outlines one TCR beta chain sequence together with its context. Its antigen is unknown. This record belongs to a study of early T cells in non-severe SARS-CoV-2 infection. Study-level information: Bulk RNA from unsorted whole blood was sequenced; chains were unpaired. Study observations and caveats: Database matching using VDJdb favored anti-spike CD8 responses, with private and CD4 specificities left missing.

Individual cDNA molecules carried attached unique molecular identifiers. TCRdb used MiXCR to reprocess the 5' RACE reads, holding one entry per CDR3 protein. The sample records under 85,000 distinct CDR3 sequences, 12% being singletons. The V segment lost 2 bases and the J segment 14 bases; nucleotides outside the gene matches: 10. Germline CDR1 and CDR2: MNHNY and SVGAGI (reference sequence). The CDR3 is 13 amino acids. The chain uses TRBV6-6 and TRBJ1-1; 8 bases match TRBD1. The sequenced sample consisted of whole blood. This clonotype was sampled from an adult who was a healthcare worker with PCR-confirmed SARS-CoV-2 infection or an uninfected control (not recorded which). CDR3 loop: CASSYPAGTGGFF. CDR3 in DNA: TGTGCCAGCAGTTACCCGGCCGGGACAGGTGGATTCTTT.